The rows below give T cell receptor beta chains drawn from one sample of a study of T cells in Graves' hyperthyroidism and ophthalmopathy. TCRdb analysed the multiplex PCR reads with MiXCR anew, one entry per CDR3 protein. In the table there are 550,000 to 700,000 distinct CDR3 sequences, roughly 15% of which are singletons. The source material was blood. The receptors here all came from a middle-aged woman with Graves' ophthalmopathy. CDR3s include the opening cysteine and the closing phenylalanine or tryptophan. A D gene is named only where the DNA matches it firmly. Size tells how often a clone was seen (once, few, many) or the class of an expanded clone, and some rows leave it out.

j_call v_call clone_size d_call cdr3_aa cdr3_nt
TRBJ2-2 TRBV12-3/TRBV12-4 many - CASSLGGVGTGELFF TGTGCCAGCAGTTTAGGGGGAGTAGGTACCGGGGAGCTGTTTTTT
TRBJ2-7 TRBV19 many - CASSIGGKAYEQYF TGTGCCAGTAGTATAGGGGGGAAGGCCTACGAGCAGTACTTC
TRBJ2-5 TRBV7-9 - - CASSPRDAETQYF TGTGCCAGCAGCCCCCGGGACGCCGAGACCCAGTACTTC
TRBJ2-5 TRBV2 - TRBD2 CASLGGRDQETQYF TGTGCCAGCCTCGGCGGGAGGGACCAAGAGACCCAGTACTTC
TRBJ2-6 TRBV5-1 many - CASTPGGTSSGANVLTF TGCGCCAGCACACCCGGTGGGACAAGCTCTGGGGCCAACGTCCTGACTTTC
TRBJ2-7 TRBV30 many - CAWTNTGPSSYEQYF TGTGCCTGGACAAATACAGGGCCCAGCTCCTACGAGCAGTACTTC
TRBJ2-6 TRBV5-4 few - CASSLPGDTPSSGANVLTF TGTGCCAGCAGCTTGCCAGGGGATACTCCGAGCTCTGGGGCCAACGTCCTGACTTTC
TRBJ1-1 TRBV15 many - CATSRDGKVTEAFF TGTGCCACCAGCAGAGATGGGAAGGTAACTGAAGCTTTCTTT
TRBJ2-1 TRBV12-5 many - CASGLVVGNEQFF TGTGCTAGTGGTTTGGTTGTTGGCAATGAGCAGTTCTTC
TRBJ2-5 TRBV5-6 many - CASSLPQGAETQYF TGTGCCAGCAGTCTGCCACAGGGTGCGGAGACCCAGTACTTC
TRBJ2-7 TRBV28 many - CAISRRGNEQYF TGTGCCATCTCTAGGCGGGGCAACGAGCAGTACTTC
TRBJ2-7 TRBV14 - - CASSQDRRGEQYF TGTGCCAGCAGCCAAGATCGTAGAGGCGAGCAGTACTTC
TRBJ2-5 TRBV7-8 many - CASSFVKETQYF TGTGCCAGCAGCTTTGTTAAAGAGACCCAGTACTTC
TRBJ2-7 TRBV28 many - CASSPSGTAYEQYF TGTGCCAGCAGTCCATCCGGGACGGCCTACGAGCAGTACTTC
TRBJ1-2 TRBV12-3/TRBV12-4 many TRBD1 CASGQGSIYGYTF TGTGCCAGCGGACAGGGAAGTATCTATGGCTACACCTTC
TRBJ2-7 TRBV29-1 many - CSVEDRKGSYEQYF TGCAGCGTTGAAGATCGAAAAGGTTCCTACGAGCAGTACTTC
TRBJ2-7 TRBV3-1 - - CASSQEMAGPEGAYF TGTGCCAGCAGCCAAGAGATGGCAGGGCCCGAGGGAGCGTACTTC